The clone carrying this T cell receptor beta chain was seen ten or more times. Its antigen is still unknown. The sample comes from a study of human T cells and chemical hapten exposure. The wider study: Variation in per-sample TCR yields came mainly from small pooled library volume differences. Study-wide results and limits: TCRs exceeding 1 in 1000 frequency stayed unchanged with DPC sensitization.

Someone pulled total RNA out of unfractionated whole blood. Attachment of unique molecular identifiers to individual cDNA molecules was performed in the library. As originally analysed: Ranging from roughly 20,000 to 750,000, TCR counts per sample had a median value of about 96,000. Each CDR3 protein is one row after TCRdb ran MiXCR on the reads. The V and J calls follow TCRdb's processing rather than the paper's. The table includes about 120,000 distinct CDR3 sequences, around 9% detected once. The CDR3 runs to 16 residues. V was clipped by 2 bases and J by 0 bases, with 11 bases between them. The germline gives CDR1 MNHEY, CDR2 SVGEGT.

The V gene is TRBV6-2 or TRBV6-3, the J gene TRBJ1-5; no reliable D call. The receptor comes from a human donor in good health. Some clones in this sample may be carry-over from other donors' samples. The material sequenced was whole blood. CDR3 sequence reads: CASSYVLSYSNQPQHF. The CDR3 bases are TGTGCCAGCAGTTACGTCCTCAGCTATAGCAATCAGCCCCAGCATTTT.